In this sample, the clone carrying this T cell receptor beta chain turned up a few times. TCRdb re-derived calls from the 5' RACE reads in MiXCR, one entry per CDR3 protein. The sample lists 75,000 to 95,000 distinct CDR3 sequences; about 15% were seen once. The data were obtained in a study of neurological immune-mediated disorders. The source material was PBMCs. This TCR derives from a woman aged 40 to 49 in good health.

CDR3 residues: CSAPGSGGAYPRYEQYF. Written as DNA, the CDR3 is TGCAGTGCCCCGGGGAGCGGGGGGGCGTACCCCCGCTACGAGCAGTACTTC. The chain recombines TRBV20-1 with TRBJ2-7; 10 bases agree with TRBD2. Germline V gene data show CDR1 as DFQATT and CDR2 as SNEGSKA (reference sequence). CDR3 length: 17 residues. V dropped 6 bases and J dropped 3; count of bases not matched to a gene: 17.